This T cell receptor beta chain originates from a study of coeliac disease. Only in-frame clones appear in the TCRdb table, and some are missing; sequencing was by immunoSEQ multiplex PCR. This table has several thousand clones, about three quarters appearing once. Study conclusions and caveats: Largely private TRB repertoires meant most sequences were sample-unique. Lower clonality than controls marked TRB and TRG repertoires from active celiac intraepithelial and lamina propria samples. Only 1 of 6 controls, but about 55% of the 18 coeliac samples, showed published gliadin-specific TRB sequences.

Cells were frozen in aliquots of around 500,000, and one aliquot per fraction was sequenced. This clone was counted only a few times. Its target is unknown. The TCR sequence derives from a man aged 30 to 39 with celiac disease. The sample was lamina propria lymphocytes from the gut.

CDR3: CASSPSSLGQRAYEQYF. For the CDR3, the DNA is TGTGCCAGCAGCCCATCGAGTCTGGGACAGAGAGCCTACGAGCAGTACTTC. The chain employs TRBV7-9 and TRBJ2-7; TRBD1 matches at 7 bases. Germline V gene sequence: CDR1 SEHNR, CDR2 FQNEAQ (reference sequence). CDR3 size: 17 residues. V shed 5 bases and J 2 bases; nucleotides not matched to a gene: 15.